The 20 T cell receptor beta chains given below trace back to one sample, sequenced in a study of OX40 agonist ivuxolimab in advanced cancers. Repertoires were generated with immunoSEQ multiplex PCR, while TCRdb's copy carries only in-frame clones and drops some. The sample shows 50,000 to 65,000 clones, roughly four fifths of them seen only once. The specimen was CD4+ or CD8+ T cells sorted from blood, collected in a trial of the OX40 agonist ivuxolimab. The receptors were gathered from an adult with an advanced solid tumor such as melanoma, head and neck, liver or kidney cancer.

V and J are TRBV19 and TRBJ1-1; maybe TRBD1 (6 bases). The CDR3 extends over 13 amino acids. Trimming left V 8 bases short and J 3 bases short, with 13 bases between. CDR1 is LNHDA, CDR2 SQIVND, per germline (reference sequence). The CDR3 is CASSGALDTEAFF. CDR3 nucleotide sequence: TGTGCCAGTTCAGGGGCGCTGGACACTGAAGCTTTCTTT. Using reference TRBV19 and TRBJ1-1 for the parts outside the CDR3, the full variable domain is DGGITQSPKYLFRKEGQNVTLSCEQNLNHDAMYWYRQDPGQGLRLIYYSQIVNDFQKGDIAEGYSVSREKKESFPLTVTSAQKNPTAFYLCASSGALDTEAFFGQGTRLTVV.

V gene TRBV7-2 combines with J gene TRBJ2-7; D gene uncertain. The CDR3 is made up of 12 amino acids. Trimming took 0 bases from V and 3 from J, leaving 3 bases between them. Germline V gene data show CDR1 as SGHTA and CDR2 as FQGNSA. CDR3 residues: CASSLALYEQYF. The CDR3 DNA is TGTGCCAGCAGCTTAGCCCTCTACGAGCAGTACTTC.

This clone has just a few counts. The chain joins TRBV5-1 to TRBJ1-6, with D unclear. This CDR3 is built from 16 residues. CDR1 and CDR2 (germline): SGHRS, YFSETQ. The ends were cut back, 0 bases at V and 8 bases at J, with 15 bases in the middle. The DNA for the CDR3 is TGCGCCAGCAGCTTGGCCGGGCCGGAAAACTATTCACCCCTCCACTTT. Translated, it gives CASSLAGPENYSPLHF.

J is TRBJ1-1 and V is TRBV4-3; 7 nucleotides align to TRBD1. Germline-derived CDR1 and CDR2 are LGHNA and YSLEER. This CDR3 comprises 16 residues. With 3 bases clipped from V and 1 base from J, the junction kept 8 bases outside the gene matches. DNA of the CDR3: TGCGCCAGCAGCCATCGACACAGGGGATCGAACACTGAAGCTTTCTTT. Translation gives CASSHRHRGSNTEAFF.

Here the CDR3 reads CASSPPTRDIPSYEQYF. The DNA of the CDR3 is TGTGCCAGCTCACCTCCGACTCGGGACATCCCCTCCTACGAGCAGTACTTC. The chain is built from TRBV18 and TRBJ2-7, with D possibly TRBD1 on 6 matching bases. In germline, CDR1 is KGHSH, CDR2 LQKENI. V was clipped by 3 bases and J by 0 bases, with 18 bases between them. This CDR3 is built from 17 residues.

The V call is TRBV5-6, the J call TRBJ1-6; 8 bases agree with TRBD1. There are 17 residues in the CDR3. J lost 6 bases, V lost 4 bases, and 12 bases had no gene match. Germline CDR1 reads SGHDT; CDR2 reads YYEEEE. This chain's CDR3 is CASSPSRTGYGNSPLHF. Written as DNA, the CDR3 is TGTGCCAGCAGCCCCAGCCGGACAGGGTACGGTAATTCACCCCTCCACTTT.

This chain connects TRBV5-1 to TRBJ1-5, with D hard to call. The CDR3 extends over 16 amino acids. The germline V and J ends were trimmed by 2 bases and 7 bases, with 19 bases remaining between them. CDR1 is SGHRS and CDR2 is YFSETQ in the germline V gene. The CDR3 spells CASSLGSTEFGQPQHF. The CDR3 DNA is TGCGCCAGCAGCTTAGGCAGCACGGAGTTTGGCCAGCCCCAGCATTTT.

The chain has TRBV30 and TRBJ2-5; D gene ambiguous. CDR1 is GTSNPN and CDR2 is SVGIG in the germline V gene (reference sequence). Trimming cost V 1 base and J 5 bases, with 11 bases left between them. The CDR3 extends over 13 amino acids. Written as DNA, the CDR3 is TGTGCCTGGAGTGAGGATCGGGTTGAGACCCAGTACTTC. It is translated as CAWSEDRVETQYF.

The chain has TRBV4-1 and TRBJ1-1, with 7 bases aligning to TRBD1. Germline V gives CDR1 MGHRA, CDR2 YSYEKL. V dropped 7 bases and J dropped 5; count of bases not matched to a gene: 19. The CDR3 covers 17 residues. The CDR3 region has the DNA TGCGCCAGCAAACCTCAGACAGGGATGATTGAGGGAACTGAAGCTTTCTTT. This translates into CASKPQTGMIEGTEAFF.

This chain links TRBV5-1 with TRBJ2-3; D call uncertain. CDR1 is SGHRS, CDR2 YFSETQ, per germline. V lost 0 bases, J lost 2 bases, and 7 bases lay in between. This CDR3 has 14 amino acids. The DNA of the CDR3 is TGCGCCAGCAGCTTGGGGCCTCCCACAGATACGCAGTATTTT. It is translated as CASSLGPPTDTQYF.

The chain carries TRBV6-1 and TRBJ2-7; 7 nucleotides line up with TRBD2. The junction had 4 bases not matched to a gene; V was cut back by 8 bases and J by 3 bases. The germline CDR1 and CDR2 sequences are MNHNS and SASEGT. This CDR3 is built from 12 residues. The CDR3 loop reads CASGGEGYEQYF. The CDR3 DNA sequence: TGTGCCAGCGGGGGGGAAGGCTACGAGCAGTACTTC.

The V call is TRBV18, the J call TRBJ2-4; 11 bases are a match to TRBD2. Per germline, CDR1 KGHSH and CDR2 LQKENI. This CDR3 comprises 19 residues. The V segment lost 2 bases and the J segment 0 bases; nucleotides outside the gene matches: 9. The CDR3 coding sequence is TGTGCCAGCTCACCAGAAGTCCTAGCGGGGGGACTAGCCAAAAACATTCAGTACTTC. Protein product: CASSPEVLAGGLAKNIQYF.

V gene TRBV5-1 combines with J gene TRBJ2-7; D uncertain. Trimming stripped 4 bases from V and 7 bases from J, with 18 bases between. The CDR3 totals 14 residues. Per germline, CDR1 SGHRS and CDR2 YFSETQ. The CDR3, as DNA: TGCGCCAGCAGCCCGGGTCGGCCGCCGGAAGAGCAGTACTTC. This codes for CASSPGRPPEEQYF.

The chain couples TRBV7-8 to TRBJ2-5, with TRBD2 matching 7 bases. Germline loops: CDR1 SGHVS, CDR2 FQNEAQ. The length of the CDR3 is 16 residues. The J segment lost 8 bases and the V segment lost 1 base, leaving 13 bases of the junction unmatched. The CDR3 region is CASSLVSGRTKGTQYF. CDR3 sequence (DNA): TGTGCCAGCAGCTTAGTTTCCGGGAGGACCAAGGGAACCCAGTACTTC.

This clone was seen a few times. The chain uses TRBV6-5 and TRBJ2-3; 8 nucleotides align to TRBD2. CDR3 length: 14 amino acids. Germline CDR1 reads MNHEY; CDR2 reads SVGAGI. With V trimmed by 7 bases and J by 3 bases, 6 bases remained unmatched. CDR3 sequence: CASTSTGGTDTQYF. The DNA of the CDR3 is TGTGCCAGCACTTCCACGGGGGGGACAGATACGCAGTATTTT.

The rearrangement uses TRBV5-1 and TRBJ2-3; the match to TRBD2 covers 9 bases. Germline V CDR1 and CDR2: SGHRS, YFSETQ. J lost 1 base, V lost 4 bases, and 4 bases had no gene match. The CDR3 is made up of 15 amino acids. This CDR3 is CASSIAGVRTDTQYF. The CDR3 DNA reads as TGCGCCAGCAGCATAGCGGGGGTTCGCACAGATACGCAGTATTTT.

This chain connects TRBV10-3 to TRBJ2-5, with 11 bases aligning to TRBD2. This CDR3 is 15 amino acids long. V lost 6 bases, J lost 5 bases, and 8 bases stayed unmatched. The germline V gene encodes CDR1 ENHRY and CDR2 SYGVKD. The CDR3 DNA reads as TGTGCCATCAGCAGTAGCGGGGGGGACGAGGAGACCCAGTACTTC. This codes for CAISSSGGDEETQYF.

This chain joins TRBV13 and TRBJ1-3; a weak D match, TRBD1 (5 bases). V lost 5 bases and J 1 base, leaving 15 bases between the germline ends. Germline values: CDR1 PRHDT, CDR2 FYEKMQ (reference sequence). This CDR3 has 16 residues. In DNA form, the CDR3 reads TGTGCCAGCAGCGGGGGGTGGCACAGTTCTGGAAACACCATATATTTT. Translating gives CASSGGWHSSGNTIYF.

The V and J genes are TRBV2 and TRBJ2-5; the D is unclear. The ends were cut back, 6 bases at V and 1 base at J, with 3 bases in the middle. The CDR3 has 11 amino acids. Germline V gene data show CDR1 as SNHLY and CDR2 as FYNNEI. The CDR3 DNA follows: TGTGCCAGCAGATCCCAAGAGACCCAGTACTTC. It translates to CASRSQETQYF. The full variable domain, rest sourced from reference TRBV2 and TRBJ2-5, is EPEVTQTPSHQVTQMGQEVILRCVPISNHLYFYWYRQILGQKVEFLVSFYNNEISEKSEIFDDQFSVERPDGSNFTLKIRSTKLEDSAMYFCASRSQETQYFGPGTRLLVL.

The chain uses TRBV7-3 and TRBJ2-2; D perhaps matches TRBD1 (6 bases). Trimming shortened V by 3 bases and J by 2 bases, and 13 bases separated the two germline ends. The V gene's germline CDR1 is SGHTA and CDR2 FQGTGA. The CDR3 contains 16 residues. This chain's CDR3 is CASSFTGTTNTGELFF. The CDR3 nucleotides are TGTGCCAGCAGCTTTACAGGGACCACAAACACCGGGGAGCTGTTTTTT.